A selection of T cell receptor beta chains follows, all from one sample in a study of blood T cell repertoires in COVID-19. TCRdb keeps only in-frame clones here, not all; method: immunoSEQ multiplex PCR. The table shows fewer than 250,000 clones, with 70% to 85% occurring only once. Specimen: PBMCs or T cells enriched from blood (not recorded which). These receptors were collected from a woman aged 25 to 45 who had recovered from COVID-19. The CDR3 runs from the conserved cysteine through the conserved F or W. Fields, in order: CDR3 protein, CDR3 DNA, V gene, J gene, clone size, D gene, CDR3 length. The D gene is left open where the match is weak. Clone size, where shown, is once, few, many, or a class for clones that have expanded.

cdr3_aa: CASRELAGEFLETQYF; cdr3_nt: TGTGCCAGCAGGGAACTAGCGGGGGAGTTCTTAGAGACCCAGTACTTC; v_call: TRBV7-8; j_call: TRBJ2-5; clone_size: .; d_call: TRBD2; cdr3_length: 16
cdr3_aa: CAISARDSDNSPLHF; cdr3_nt: TGTGCCATCAGTGCTCGGGACAGCGATAATTCACCCCTCCACTTT; v_call: TRBV10-3; j_call: TRBJ1-6; clone_size: .; d_call: TRBD1; cdr3_length: 15
cdr3_aa: CASSPGDNYGYTF; cdr3_nt: TGTGCCAGCAGCCCAGGGGATAACTATGGCTACACCTTC; v_call: TRBV7-3; j_call: TRBJ1-2; clone_size: .; d_call: .; cdr3_length: 13
cdr3_aa: CSVGEIFRDTEAFF; cdr3_nt: TGCAGCGTTGGAGAGATTTTCAGGGACACTGAAGCTTTCTTT; v_call: TRBV29-1; j_call: TRBJ1-1; clone_size: .; d_call: .; cdr3_length: 14
cdr3_aa: CASSLSGGSSFALHF; cdr3_nt: TGTGCCAGCAGCTTATCGGGTGGGTCTTCCTTCGCCCTCCACTTT; v_call: TRBV7-2; j_call: TRBJ1-6; clone_size: .; d_call: .; cdr3_length: 15
cdr3_aa: CASSLWTGGYSPLHF; cdr3_nt: TGTGCCAGCAGTTTATGGACAGGGGGATATTCACCCCTCCACTTT; v_call: TRBV28; j_call: TRBJ1-6; clone_size: once; d_call: TRBD1; cdr3_length: 15
cdr3_aa: CASSQGGGSYNEQFF; cdr3_nt: TGTGCCAGCAGCCAAGGGGGGGGGTCCTACAATGAGCAGTTCTTC; v_call: TRBV4-2; j_call: TRBJ2-1; clone_size: .; d_call: TRBD2; cdr3_length: 15
cdr3_aa: CASSEIQGPTGELFF; cdr3_nt: TGTGCCAGCTCAGAAATACAGGGCCCCACCGGGGAGCTGTTTTTT; v_call: TRBV18; j_call: TRBJ2-2; clone_size: .; d_call: .; cdr3_length: 15
cdr3_aa: CASSFRDRGAFF; cdr3_nt: TGTGCCAGCAGCTTCCGTGACAGGGGGGCTTTCTTT; v_call: TRBV5-8; j_call: TRBJ1-1; clone_size: .; d_call: TRBD1; cdr3_length: 12
cdr3_aa: CASSLKGGAQPQHF; cdr3_nt: TGTGCCAGCAGCTTAAAGGGGGGGGCTCAGCCCCAGCATTTT; v_call: TRBV7-3; j_call: TRBJ1-5; clone_size: .; d_call: .; cdr3_length: 14
cdr3_aa: CAINTGQGGRGNEQFF; cdr3_nt: TGTGCCATCAACACGGGACAGGGAGGGAGGGGGAATGAGCAGTTCTTC; v_call: TRBV10-3; j_call: TRBJ2-1; clone_size: .; d_call: TRBD1; cdr3_length: 16
cdr3_aa: CASSIMGGTEAFF; cdr3_nt: TGTGCCAGTAGTATTATGGGGGGCACTGAAGCTTTCTTT; v_call: TRBV19; j_call: TRBJ1-1; clone_size: .; d_call: .; cdr3_length: 13
cdr3_aa: CASSFSDRAGNTIYF; cdr3_nt: TGTGCCAGCAGTTTCAGCGACAGGGCTGGAAACACCATATATTTT; v_call: TRBV28; j_call: TRBJ1-3; clone_size: .; d_call: TRBD1; cdr3_length: 15
cdr3_aa: CAWSDSGTGFYGYEQYF; cdr3_nt: TGTGCCTGGAGTGATTCCGGGACAGGGTTTTACGGCTACGAGCAGTACTTC; v_call: TRBV30; j_call: TRBJ2-7; clone_size: .; d_call: TRBD1; cdr3_length: 17
cdr3_aa: CASSDLAGGSYNEQFF; cdr3_nt: TGTGCCAGCAGTGACCTAGCGGGGGGCTCATACAATGAGCAGTTCTTC; v_call: TRBV6-4; j_call: TRBJ2-1; clone_size: .; d_call: TRBD2; cdr3_length: 16
cdr3_aa: CASSLDSPGGGYTF; cdr3_nt: TGCGCCAGCAGCTTGGACAGCCCTGGAGGTGGCTACACCTTC; v_call: TRBV5-1; j_call: TRBJ1-2; clone_size: medium-sized; d_call: .; cdr3_length: 14
cdr3_aa: CASTIQKGPADTQYF; cdr3_nt: TGTGCCAGCACCATTCAGAAGGGGCCGGCAGATACGCAGTATTTT; v_call: TRBV28; j_call: TRBJ2-3; clone_size: once; d_call: .; cdr3_length: 15
cdr3_aa: CASSLRDLPLLNSNQPQHF; cdr3_nt: TGCGCCAGCAGCCTCAGGGACTTACCGCTTTTGAATAGCAATCAGCCCCAGCATTTT; v_call: TRBV5-1; j_call: TRBJ1-5; clone_size: .; d_call: .; cdr3_length: 19